A selection of T cell receptor beta chains follows, all from one sample in a study of T cells expressing NK-cell markers. TCRdb re-called the 5' RACE reads and gives one entry per CDR3 protein, without DNA. The sample data list roughly 150,000 distinct CDR3 sequences. The sample comprised blood T cells: a sorted CD56 or NKG2C T cell subset, CD4+ or CD8+ T cells, or bulk PBMC T cells (not recorded which). The receptors derive from a man aged 18-69 years in good health. The CDR3 runs from the conserved cysteine through the conserved F or W. Fields, in order: V gene, J gene, CDR3 protein.

v_call: TRBV9
j_call: TRBJ2-3
cdr3_aa: CASSVADTRTDTQYF

v_call: TRBV7-9
j_call: TRBJ1-1
cdr3_aa: CASSPDPRINTEAFF

v_call: TRBV15
j_call: TRBJ2-7
cdr3_aa: CATSRGTEPIYEQYF

v_call: TRBV5-6
j_call: TRBJ2-5
cdr3_aa: CASSPGLAGGRETQYF

v_call: TRBV7-9
j_call: TRBJ2-1
cdr3_aa: CASRRGWAGVSYNEQFF

v_call: TRBV7-9
j_call: TRBJ2-7
cdr3_aa: CASWGTGKQEQYF

v_call: TRBV23-1
j_call: TRBJ2-5
cdr3_aa: CASSQIRGTSGGKNQETQYF

v_call: TRBV5-1
j_call: TRBJ2-1
cdr3_aa: CASSLGGTTEQFF

v_call: TRBV6-5
j_call: TRBJ1-1
cdr3_aa: CASSWGTGLGLADTEAFF

v_call: TRBV5-6
j_call: TRBJ2-1
cdr3_aa: CASQGLSSYNEQFF

v_call: TRBV5-6
j_call: TRBJ2-3
cdr3_aa: CASSFSPSPFTDTQYF

v_call: TRBV20-1
j_call: TRBJ2-7
cdr3_aa: CSAERGTETYEQYF

v_call: TRBV12-3/TRBV12-4
j_call: TRBJ2-1
cdr3_aa: CASSLTGTNNEQFF

v_call: TRBV19
j_call: TRBJ2-1
cdr3_aa: CASSMTGLVNNEQFF

v_call: TRBV7-8
j_call: TRBJ2-7
cdr3_aa: CASSLDPGQDYEQYF

v_call: TRBV7-9
j_call: TRBJ2-1
cdr3_aa: CASSQVGSAVDNEQFF

v_call: TRBV28
j_call: TRBJ1-1
cdr3_aa: CASSLRGENTEAFF

v_call: TRBV5-1
j_call: TRBJ1-3
cdr3_aa: CASSYDRGSGNTIYF

v_call: TRBV12-3/TRBV12-4
j_call: TRBJ2-1
cdr3_aa: CASSLFPTGSSYNEQFF

v_call: TRBV19
j_call: TRBJ1-1
cdr3_aa: CATVDGLMNTEAFF

v_call: TRBV2
j_call: TRBJ1-2
cdr3_aa: CASSEWDGYTF

v_call: TRBV28
j_call: TRBJ2-2
cdr3_aa: CASSFHRLEVSDGELFF

v_call: TRBV20-1
j_call: TRBJ1-1
cdr3_aa: CSGSTGQYTEAFF

v_call: TRBV19
j_call: TRBJ2-7
cdr3_aa: CASSPGTGGFEQYF

v_call: TRBV6-1
j_call: TRBJ1-2
cdr3_aa: CASSESWKTGFYGYTF

v_call: TRBV12-3/TRBV12-4
j_call: TRBJ1-1
cdr3_aa: CASSPVPTEAFF

v_call: TRBV3-1
j_call: TRBJ2-7
cdr3_aa: CASSQEGLANYEQYF

v_call: TRBV4-1
j_call: TRBJ2-1
cdr3_aa: CASSQGTSFLDEQFF

v_call: TRBV25-1
j_call: TRBJ2-1
cdr3_aa: CASSGIRTVSSYNEQFF

v_call: TRBV29-1
j_call: TRBJ1-4
cdr3_aa: CSVGDGNEKLFF

v_call: TRBV19
j_call: TRBJ2-7
cdr3_aa: CASSFGRYSYEQYF

v_call: TRBV28
j_call: TRBJ2-7
cdr3_aa: CASSSGLAGGPSEQYF

v_call: TRBV19
j_call: TRBJ2-1
cdr3_aa: CASTTGRTLNEQFF

v_call: TRBV4-2
j_call: TRBJ2-4
cdr3_aa: CASSPVWGTPAHNIQYF

v_call: TRBV7-8
j_call: TRBJ2-1
cdr3_aa: CASSRTSGGAYNEQFF

v_call: TRBV12-3/TRBV12-4
j_call: TRBJ2-5
cdr3_aa: CASRPGTGGFQETQYF

v_call: TRBV7-7
j_call: TRBJ1-3
cdr3_aa: CASSLGRGALGNTIYF